This T cell receptor (beta chain) was identified during a study of blood T cells in healthy people across ages. Study observations and caveats: Naive CD4+ cell counts and diversity both ran higher in long-lived than in aged donors. Older individuals had lower TCR beta diversity per million T cells (the decline was roughly linear).

A second roughly 6 to 11 cycle PCR used barcoded and J-beta primers. A template-switch adaptor with 12 random nucleotides tagged each cDNA molecule. All samples yielded 2.5 million or more CDR3-containing paired-end reads. Via MiXCR, TCRdb re-called the 5' RACE reads, giving one row per CDR3 protein. The sample consists of over a million distinct CDR3 sequences, approximately 40% of them appearing once. The CDR3 runs to 13 residues. Germline V CDR1 and CDR2: SGHVS, FQNEAQ. V was pared by 5 bases and J by 15 bases, with 20 bases between. Comment on this clonotype: Its antigen is not identified.

The sequenced sample was blood. The sequence came from a woman between 18 and 29 years old in good health. The chain combines TRBV7-8 with TRBJ2-1; possible D gene TRBD2, 5 bases. The CDR3 region is CASSTRLTWWWFF. The DNA of the CDR3 is TGTGCCAGCAGCACCAGACTAACGTGGTGGTGGTTCTTC.